These T cell receptor beta chains were read from a single sample in a study of breast tumors, draining lymph nodes, adjacent tissues. TCRdb re-called the multiplex PCR reads through MiXCR, storing one row per CDR3 protein. The sample has about 130,000 distinct CDR3 sequences; about 20% are singletons. Sequenced material: axillary lymph node tissue. Receptor source: a female donor with breast cancer. Some clones in this sample may be carry-over from other donors' samples. Each CDR3 is given with its conserved first and last residue. D genes are given only for firm matches. Some rows have no size entry. The others give once, few or many, or a class for an expanded clone.

v_gene,d_gene,abundance,j_gene,CDR3aa,CDR3nt
TRBV28,TRBD2,NA,TRBJ2-3,CASSGGREMNTQYF,TGTGCCAGCAGTGGCGGGCGGGAGATGAATACGCAGTATTTT
TRBV6-2/TRBV6-3,TRBD2,many,TRBJ2-5,CASRTSAQETQYF,TGTGCCAGCAGAACTAGCGCCCAAGAGACCCAGTACTTC
TRBV4-1,TRBD2,many,TRBJ2-7,CASRDSSGSSYEQYF,TGCGCCAGCAGGGACTCTAGCGGGAGCTCCTACGAGCAGTACTTC
TRBV28,NA,few,TRBJ2-5,CASGTLALRYF,TGTGCCAGCGGGACTTTAGCGTTACGGTACTTC
TRBV5-5,TRBD1,many,TRBJ1-2,CASSPTGTGYYGYTF,TGTGCCAGCAGCCCAACCGGGACAGGGTACTATGGCTACACCTTC
TRBV5-1,TRBD2,many,TRBJ2-2,CASSGLAGDYTGELFF,TGCGCCAGCAGTGGACTAGCGGGGGACTACACCGGGGAGCTGTTTTTT
TRBV28,NA,NA,TRBJ1-4,CASSLPGSTNEKLFF,TGTGCCAGCAGCCTTCCGGGGTCAACTAATGAAAAACTGTTTTTT
TRBV11-2,NA,many,TRBJ1-6,CASSPRVRDYGSPLHF,TGTGCCAGCAGCCCCAGGGTCAGGGACTACGGGTCACCCCTCCACTTT
TRBV11-2,NA,many,TRBJ2-7,CASELVSEQYF,TGTGCCAGCGAACTAGTCTCCGAGCAGTACTTC
TRBV19,TRBD1,NA,TRBJ1-2,CASNITQTGGNGYTF,TGTGCCAGTAATATTACCCAGACAGGGGGCAACGGCTACACCTTC
TRBV20-1,NA,many,TRBJ1-3,CSAAPNPDRVPPNTIYF,TGCAGTGCTGCCCCCAACCCGGACAGAGTACCTCCAAACACCATATATTTT
TRBV7-9,TRBD2,NA,TRBJ2-1,CASSLEAGGGYNEQFF,TGTGCCAGCAGCTTAGAGGCGGGAGGGGGGTACAATGAGCAGTTCTTC
TRBV5-1,NA,NA,TRBJ1-4,CASSLAAPTEKLFF,TGCGCCAGCAGCTTGGCAGCGCCTACGGAAAAACTGTTTTTT
TRBV18,NA,NA,TRBJ1-6,CASSPGRVGHNSPPHF,TGTGCCAGCTCACCAGGACGAGTAGGGCATAATTCACCCCCCCACTTT
TRBV3-1,NA,NA,TRBJ1-2,CTSSQELQGGYGYTF,TGTACCAGCAGCCAAGAATTACAGGGTGGCTATGGCTACACCTTC
TRBV10-3,NA,many,TRBJ2-3,CATNVNKGDTQYF,TGTGCCACCAACGTAAATAAGGGAGATACGCAGTATTTT
TRBV7-9,TRBD2,many,TRBJ2-3,CASSKLAGSTDTQYF,TGTGCCAGCAGCAAACTAGCGGGGAGCACAGATACGCAGTATTTT
TRBV5-1,NA,many,TRBJ2-1,CASSLRVSYNEQFF,TGCGCCAGCAGCTTGAGGGTCTCCTACAATGAGCAGTTCTTC
TRBV5-8,NA,many,TRBJ2-5,CASSLQGLETQYF,TGTGCCAGCAGCTTGCAAGGGTTGGAGACCCAGTACTTC
TRBV12-3/TRBV12-4,NA,many,TRBJ1-5,CASSLSGGGQPQHF,TGTGCCAGCAGTTTATCGGGGGGCGGGCAGCCCCAGCATTTT
TRBV5-4,TRBD1,many,TRBJ2-1,CASSPDRGTGNEQFF,TGTGCCAGCAGCCCCGACAGGGGTACAGGCAATGAGCAGTTCTTC
TRBV5-1,NA,many,TRBJ2-1,CASSYGYNEQFF,TGCGCCAGCAGCTACGGTTACAATGAGCAGTTCTTC
TRBV7-2,NA,NA,TRBJ2-5,CASSLEGQGGETQYF,TGTGCCAGCAGCTTAGAAGGACAGGGAGGGGAGACCCAGTACTTC
TRBV18,NA,NA,TRBJ2-3,CASSPGEGASTDTQYF,TGTGCCAGCTCACCCGGGGAGGGGGCTAGCACAGATACGCAGTATTTT
TRBV2,NA,many,TRBJ1-5,CASRGQYPNQPQHF,TGTGCCAGCAGGGGGCAATACCCCAATCAGCCCCAGCATTTT
TRBV18,NA,NA,TRBJ1-5,CASSPPLTENKNQPQHF,TGTGCCAGCTCACCACCGTTAACAGAGAATAAGAATCAGCCCCAGCATTTT
TRBV7-9,NA,many,TRBJ2-7,CASSLAGTSYEQYF,TGTGCCAGCAGCTTAGCTGGGACAAGCTACGAGCAGTACTTC
TRBV9,TRBD1,many,TRBJ1-6,CASSDRGDFNSPLHF,TGTGCCAGCAGCGACAGGGGTGATTTTAATTCACCCCTCCACTTT
TRBV14,NA,many,TRBJ2-3,CASSRLVSTQYF,TGTGCCAGCAGCCGACTAGTGTCTACGCAGTATTTT
TRBV15,NA,many,TRBJ2-1,CATSRVPGLSSYNEQFF,TGTGCCACCAGCAGAGTTCCGGGACTGAGCTCCTACAATGAGCAGTTCTTC
TRBV7-6,NA,many,TRBJ2-2,CASSLRANTGELFF,TGTGCCAGCAGCTTACGGGCGAACACCGGGGAGCTGTTTTTT
TRBV9,TRBD1,many,TRBJ1-6,CASSAKQGFASPLHF,TGTGCCAGCAGCGCAAAACAGGGGTTTGCTTCACCCCTCCACTTT
TRBV4-1,NA,NA,TRBJ1-4,CASADYMSTNEKLSF,TGCGCCAGCGCGGACTACATGTCAACTAATGAAAAACTGTCTTTT
TRBV5-5,NA,many,TRBJ2-3,CASSLVARGIDTQYF,TGTGCCAGCAGCTTGGTCGCCCGGGGCATAGATACGCAGTATTTT
TRBV6-1,NA,many,TRBJ1-5,CASSEGQGLRSPQHF,TGTGCCAGCAGTGAAGGGCAGGGCTTACGATCGCCCCAGCATTTT
TRBV19,TRBD2,many,TRBJ2-1,CASSISGGGAREQFF,TGTGCCAGTAGTATATCGGGCGGGGGGGCTCGTGAGCAGTTCTTC
TRBV5-4,NA,many,TRBJ2-2,CASSLPGANTGELFF,TGTGCCAGCAGCTTGCCAGGGGCGAACACCGGGGAGCTGTTTTTT
TRBV6-1,NA,many,TRBJ2-7,CASSKQGSIYEQYF,TGTGCCAGCAGTAAACAGGGTTCTATCTACGAGCAGTACTTC
TRBV5-1,NA,many,TRBJ1-4,CASKPGRSNEKLFF,TGCGCCAGCAAGCCGGGACGGTCTAATGAAAAACTGTTTTTT
TRBV20-1,TRBD1,NA,TRBJ1-2,CSARDQGGYGYTF,TGCAGTGCTAGAGATCAGGGGGGCTATGGCTACACCTTC
TRBV15,NA,many,TRBJ2-7,CATSSDWGSHYYEQYF,TGTGCCACCAGCAGTGATTGGGGGTCCCACTACTACGAGCAGTACTTC